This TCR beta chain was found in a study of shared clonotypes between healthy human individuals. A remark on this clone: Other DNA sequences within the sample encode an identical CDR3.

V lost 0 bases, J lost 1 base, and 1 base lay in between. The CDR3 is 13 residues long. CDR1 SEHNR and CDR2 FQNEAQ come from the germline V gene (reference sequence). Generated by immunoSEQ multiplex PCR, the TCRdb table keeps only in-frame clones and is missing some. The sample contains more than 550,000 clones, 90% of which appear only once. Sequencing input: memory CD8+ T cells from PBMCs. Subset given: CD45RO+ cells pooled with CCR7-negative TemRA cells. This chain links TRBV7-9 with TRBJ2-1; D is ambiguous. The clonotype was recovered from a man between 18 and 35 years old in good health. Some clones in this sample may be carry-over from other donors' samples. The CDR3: CASSLASYNEQFF. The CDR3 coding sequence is TGTGCCAGCAGCTTAGCGTCCTACAATGAGCAGTTCTTC.